This TCR beta chain derives from a study of cytomegalovirus exposure and HLA in healthy donors. Study results and limitations: Being productive about 90% or about 30% of the time was typical of most TCR beta V segments in an earlier analysis. Most TCR sequences proved rare, with some public TCRs found in many donors. Later analysis indicated greater clonal expansion among HLA-associated TCR beta chains than among equally common other chains.

With respect to this clone: The antigen is unknown.

Per germline, CDR1 SGHDT and CDR2 YYEEEE. The V segment lost 1 base and the J segment 5 bases; nucleotides outside the gene matches: 1. This CDR3 spans 13 amino acids. Use of 60 Vbeta and 13 Jbeta primers characterized the PCR. Only in-frame clones appear in the TCRdb table, and some are missing; sequencing was by immunoSEQ multiplex PCR. The profile shows approximately 110,000 clones, around 76% of them singletons. At collection, donors were nominally healthy, but unrecorded immune exposures were probable. Sequenced material: PBMCs. The TCR originated in a woman between 55 and 75 years old in good health and CMV-seropositive. The chain has TRBV5-6 and TRBJ1-1, with 8 bases that match TRBD1. The chain's CDR3 is CASSLRTGTEAFF. Here the CDR3 DNA reads TGTGCCAGCAGCTTGAGGACAGGGACTGAAGCTTTCTTT.